Listed below are T cell receptor beta chains from one sample, sequenced in a study of control samples from healthy donors and cancer patients. Sequencing used immunoSEQ multiplex PCR; TCRdb keeps in-frame clones, though not all of them. The sample comprises under 150,000 clones, 88% of which are singletons, and approximately 9% rests with the top ten. Sequenced material: blood. The receptor set was obtained from a woman aged 25-40 years in good health. CDR3s include the opening cysteine and the closing phenylalanine or tryptophan. The D gene is left open where the match is weak. Expanded clones are given a class, and other clones once, few, many or no size at all.

TRBJ1-3	-	-	TRBV19	TGTGCCAGTAGTACCGGCAGGGCAAACACCATATATTTT	CASSTGRANTIYF
TRBJ2-7	-	TRBD2	TRBV9	TGTGCCAGCAGCGTAGGACTAGCGGGGACTGAGCAGTACTTC	CASSVGLAGTEQYF
TRBJ2-7	few	-	TRBV15	TGTGCCACCAGCAGAGGCGGGGTCTCCTACGAGCAGTACTTC	CATSRGGVSYEQYF
TRBJ1-1	few	TRBD1	TRBV11-3	TGTGCCAGCAGCGACAGGGGATGGGGCACTGAAGCTTTCTTT	CASSDRGWGTEAFF
TRBJ2-1	-	TRBD2	TRBV19	TGTGCCAGTAGTATATGGGCTAGCGGGAGGGCCCGCAATGAGCAGTTCTTC	CASSIWASGRARNEQFF
TRBJ2-3	-	-	TRBV6-5	TGTGCCAGCAGCGAGACGGTTTTCACAGATACGCAGTATTTT	CASSETVFTDTQYF
TRBJ2-7	-	TRBD2	TRBV28	TGTGCCAGCAGTTTCGGCGGGAGTTCAGCCTACGAGCAGTACTTC	CASSFGGSSAYEQYF
TRBJ2-5	-	-	TRBV2	TGTGCCAGCGGTTACAGGCCCCTCGGGGGCGAGACCCAGTACTTC	CASGYRPLGGETQYF
TRBJ2-3	-	TRBD2	TRBV7-3	TGTGCCAGCAGCCCGCTTAGCGGGAGAGACCTTGGCACGCAGTATTTT	CASSPLSGRDLGTQYF
TRBJ2-3	-	-	TRBV5-1	TGCGCCAGCAGCCCCAACACAGATACGCAGTATTTT	CASSPNTDTQYF
TRBJ2-3	-	TRBD2	TRBV7-9	TGTGCCAGCAGCCTTAGCGGGAGGATTCGGGGAGATACGCAGTATTTT	CASSLSGRIRGDTQYF
TRBJ2-7	-	TRBD1	TRBV5-1	TGCGCCAGCAGCTTTGGACAGGTTGGGGAGCAGTACTTC	CASSFGQVGEQYF
TRBJ2-3	-	TRBD2	TRBV30	TGTGCCTGGAGCAACCGAGGACTAGCGGGAGGCCCAGATACGCAGTATTTT	CAWSNRGLAGGPDTQYF
TRBJ2-7	-	TRBD1	TRBV4-1	TGCGCCAGCAGCTACCCGGGACAGCGCTACGAGCAGTACTTC	CASSYPGQRYEQYF
TRBJ2-2	-	TRBD2	TRBV3-1/TRBV3-2	TGTGCCAGCAGCAGACGGGCGGGAGAGCTGGGTGGCACCGGGGAGCTGTTTTTT	CASSRRAGELGGTGELFF
TRBJ1-5	-	TRBD1	TRBV6-5	TGTGCCAGCAGTACGCGGGACAGGGGAAGGCAGCCCCAGCATTTT	CASSTRDRGRQPQHF
TRBJ2-7	-	TRBD1	TRBV5-4	TGTGCCAGCAGCGGACGGACAGGACCGCCCTACGAGCAGTACTTC	CASSGRTGPPYEQYF
TRBJ1-5	-	-	TRBV2	TGTGCCAGCGAGAGGACCGATAGCAATCAGCCCCAGCATTTT	CASERTDSNQPQHF
TRBJ2-1	-	TRBD2	TRBV11-2	TGTGCCAGCAGCCCGGTTGTAGCGGGCCCCAATGAGCAGTTCTTC	CASSPVVAGPNEQFF
TRBJ2-7	-	-	TRBV7-9	TGTGCCAGCAGCCTCCGCGGAGGGTTCTACGAGCAGTACTTC	CASSLRGGFYEQYF
TRBJ2-4	-	-	TRBV24-1	TGTGCCACCAGTGACTCCCTTGGCAACATTCAGTACTTC	CATSDSLGNIQYF
TRBJ2-1	-	-	TRBV24-1	TGTGCCACCAGTGATCCCCCCGAGGTGGTTGAGCAGTTCTTC	CATSDPPEVVEQFF
TRBJ1-1	-	-	TRBV5-1	TGCGCCAGCAGCCTACCCCGGGGGCGGAACACTGAAGCTTTCTTT	CASSLPRGRNTEAFF
TRBJ2-1	once	TRBD2	TRBV5-1	TGCGCCAGCAGCGTTGGGACTAGCGGGAACAATGAGCAGTTCTTC	CASSVGTSGNNEQFF
TRBJ2-2	-	-	TRBV18	TGTGCCAGCTCACCAGAGGCGGGCGCCGGGGAGCTGTTTTTT	CASSPEAGAGELFF
TRBJ2-7	-	TRBD2	TRBV7-9	TGTGCCAGCAGCCTGGGGAGCGGGATCTTCTACGAGCAGTACTTC	CASSLGSGIFYEQYF
TRBJ2-1	-	TRBD1	TRBV28	TGTGCCAGCAGCCCCGGACAGGGGATCAATGAGCAGTTCTTC	CASSPGQGINEQFF
TRBJ2-7	-	-	TRBV7-2	TGTGCCAGCAGCTTAGGGGACGAGCAGTACTTC	CASSLGDEQYF
TRBJ1-2	-	TRBD1	TRBV27	TGTGCCAGCAGGCGACAGGGTTATTCTGGCTACACCTTC	CASRRQGYSGYTF
TRBJ2-7	-	-	TRBV6-5	TGTGCCAGCAGACGGGGACTTACATCCTACGAGCAGTACTTC	CASRRGLTSYEQYF
TRBJ2-1	-	TRBD2	TRBV25-1	TGTGCCAGCTCGACTACTAGCGGGAGTGTAAAAAATGAGCAGTTCTTC	CASSTTSGSVKNEQFF
TRBJ2-2	-	TRBD2	TRBV6-2/TRBV6-3	TGTGCCAGCAGTTCCAGGACTAGCGGGAGATCTGTCGGGGAGCTGTTTTTT	CASSSRTSGRSVGELFF
TRBJ2-3	-	-	TRBV9	TGTGCCAGCAGCGTCACAGGGACCCCTAGCACAGATACGCAGTATTTT	CASSVTGTPSTDTQYF
TRBJ2-7	few	-	TRBV7-9	TGTGCCAGCAGCTCAAAATTGACCTACGAGCAGTACTTC	CASSSKLTYEQYF
TRBJ1-5	-	TRBD1	TRBV5-6	TGTGCCAGCAGCTACCTACAGGGGGCAAATCAGCCCCAGCATTTT	CASSYLQGANQPQHF
TRBJ1-5	few	-	TRBV6-5	TGTGCCAGCAGTCCCGACCGTAGGCAGCCCCAGCATTTT	CASSPDRRQPQHF
TRBJ1-2	-	TRBD1	TRBV5-1	TGCGCCAGCAGCCCGCGGGACAGGGGGGCTTCTAACTATGGCTACACCTTC	CASSPRDRGASNYGYTF
TRBJ2-7	-	TRBD1	TRBV29-1	TGCAGCGCCAGACAGGGGGGGGGCTACGAGCAGTACTTC	CSARQGGGYEQYF
TRBJ2-7	-	-	TRBV28	TGTGCCAGCAGTTTGGGTTGGGGTAAGGAGCAGTACTTC	CASSLGWGKEQYF
TRBJ2-7	once	-	TRBV5-1	TGCGCCAGCAAATATCGAGCGGACTCCTACGAGCAGTACTTC	CASKYRADSYEQYF
TRBJ2-7	-	-	TRBV28	TGTGCCAGCAGTTTTCGTGGGAGTTCCTACGAGCAGTACTTC	CASSFRGSSYEQYF
TRBJ1-5	-	-	TRBV9	TGTGCCAGCAGCCTTTTCAGCAATCAGCCCCAGCATTTT	CASSLFSNQPQHF
TRBJ1-5	-	-	TRBV6-6	TGTGCCAGCAGTTACTCGAGTGAGGGAATGGCTCAGCCCCAGCATTTT	CASSYSSEGMAQPQHF
TRBJ2-7	-	-	TRBV2	TGTGCCAGCACCTACAATCGGGAGCCCCCCGAGTACGAGCAGTACTTC	CASTYNREPPEYEQYF
TRBJ1-2	-	-	TRBV6-6	TGTGCCAGCAGAAGGACCGTAGGGGGCTATGGCTACACCTTC	CASRRTVGGYGYTF
TRBJ1-2	-	-	TRBV5-1	TGCGCCAGCAGCTCTGTGGGGGGAGACTATGGCTACACCTTC	CASSSVGGDYGYTF
TRBJ1-6	-	-	TRBV5-6	TGTGCCAGCAGCTTCGCAGGGGCCGAAAATTCACCCCTCCACTTT	CASSFAGAENSPLHF